Listed below are T cell receptor beta chains from one sample, sequenced in a study of T cell responses to AZD1222 COVID-19 vaccine. Repertoires were generated with immunoSEQ multiplex PCR, while TCRdb's copy carries only in-frame clones and drops some. The repertoire holds some 180,000 clones, almost 90% seen once, with approximately 0.5% in the top ten. The sequencing used peripheral blood, collected on day 0 of AZD1222 vaccination. The receptors stem from an adult in good health. Each CDR3 is given with its conserved first and last residue. D genes are given only for firm matches. Only some rows state a clone size, as once, few, many or a class for expanded clones.

TRBJ2-1	TRBV27	TRBD2	NA	TGTGCCAGCAATTTACTAGCGTCACCTCTAGGTGGTGAGCAGTTCTTC	CASNLLASPLGGEQFF
TRBJ2-7	TRBV13	NA	once	TGTGCCAGCAGCCTCCGCGCGGGGCTTTCCTCCTACGAGCAGTACTTC	CASSLRAGLSSYEQYF
TRBJ2-1	TRBV3-1/TRBV3-2	TRBD2	NA	TGTGCCAGCAGCCAATTGGGACTAGCGGGGGGAAATGAGCAGTTCTTC	CASSQLGLAGGNEQFF
TRBJ2-3	TRBV5-1	NA	NA	TGCGCCAGCAGCTTCCCCGGGACTCAGGACGGAGATACGCAGTATTTT	CASSFPGTQDGDTQYF
TRBJ1-5	TRBV19	NA	NA	TGTGCCAGTAACCGGAATAGCAATCAGCCCCAGCATTTT	CASNRNSNQPQHF
TRBJ1-1	TRBV6-5	NA	NA	TGTGCCAGCACCACAGGGCTGAACACTGAAGCTTTCTTT	CASTTGLNTEAFF
TRBJ2-3	TRBV11-3	TRBD2	NA	TGTGCCAGCAGCTTGGGGCGGGAGGTAACAGATACGCAGTATTTT	CASSLGREVTDTQYF
TRBJ1-1	TRBV6-5	TRBD1	NA	TGTGCCAGCAGTTACCAGGGGGACACTGAAGCTTTCTTT	CASSYQGDTEAFF
TRBJ2-1	TRBV21-1	NA	NA	TGTGCCAGCAGCCGACAGGAGGTTGCCTACAATGAGCAGTTCTTC	CASSRQEVAYNEQFF
TRBJ2-7	TRBV13	NA	NA	TGTGCCAGCAGCTTAAGTTTTTTCGACGAGCAGTACTTC	CASSLSFFDEQYF
TRBJ2-7	TRBV29-1	NA	NA	TGCAGCGCCTCTTACGGCAACGAGCAGTACTTC	CSASYGNEQYF
TRBJ1-1	TRBV19	TRBD1	NA	TGTGCCAGTAGTATAGTACAGGGGCTTTTGAACACTGAAGCTTTCTTT	CASSIVQGLLNTEAFF
TRBJ1-3	TRBV9	NA	NA	TGTGCCAGCAGCCCCCCCATTGGAAACACCATATATTTT	CASSPPIGNTIYF
TRBJ1-4	TRBV7-9	NA	NA	TGTGCCAGCAGCTTCGGCGGCGGAGCAACTAATGAAAAACTGTTTTTT	CASSFGGGATNEKLFF
TRBJ1-1	TRBV27	NA	NA	TGTGCCAGCAGTTTCCGGGGTGAATACACTGAAGCTTTCTTT	CASSFRGEYTEAFF
TRBJ1-5	TRBV2	NA	NA	TGTGCCAGCAGTTCGGATGGGGACAATCAGCCCCAGCATTTT	CASSSDGDNQPQHF
TRBJ1-3	TRBV5-1	TRBD1	NA	TGCGCCAGCAGCTCGACAGGGAGCTCTGGAAACACCATATATTTT	CASSSTGSSGNTIYF
TRBJ2-2	TRBV6-5	TRBD2	NA	TGTGCCAGCAGTTACGGATTAGCGGGGGGCACCGGGGAGCTGTTTTTT	CASSYGLAGGTGELFF
TRBJ1-4	TRBV5-1	NA	NA	TGCGCCAGCAGCTTGGCCGATGGGCATGAAAAACTGTTTTTT	CASSLADGHEKLFF
TRBJ2-2	TRBV7-7	TRBD1	NA	TGTGCTAGCAGGGGGACAGGGAACACCGGGGAGCTGTTTTTT	CASRGTGNTGELFF
TRBJ2-7	TRBV28	NA	NA	TGTGCCAGCCTCAGGGGAACCTACGAGCAGTACTTC	CASLRGTYEQYF
TRBJ2-1	TRBV7-9	TRBD2	NA	TGTGCCAGCAGCCCAGGACTAGCGGGAGGATTGGAGCAGTTCTTC	CASSPGLAGGLEQFF